This TCR beta chain was documented in a study of blood T cell repertoires in COVID-19 (dated by TCRdb to about 2020). For the wider study: The collaborator samples originated in the United States, Italy and Spain and spanned the acute and convalescent phases of COVID-19. Sample metadata almost always included a de-identified subject ID, COVID-19 status, age in years and sex. The material from the prospective study consisted of cDNA or gDNA derived from T cells, B-cell-depleted T cells, or PBMCs. Deeply sampled blood TCRbeta repertoires from subjects exposed to, actively infected with, or recovered from COVID-19 were included in the dataset. The samples were drawn from two sources: the first 160 participants of the ongoing ImmuneRACE study, and over 950 subjects contributed by 6 global collaborators. HLA class I and class II types, where available, came from metadata supplied by the sample provider rather than from assay-based typing. The repertoires were released in a freely available public database meant as a resource for research on the immune response to SARS-CoV-2.

Per the germline V gene (reference sequence), LGHDT is the CDR1 and YNNKEL is the CDR2. The V end gives up 4 bases and the J end 6 bases, leaving 4 bases in the junction not matched to a gene. From the cysteine through the phenylalanine, the CDR3 covers 15 amino acids. Here the CDR3 DNA is all that survives: 45 bases in frame from base 1. General findings and caveats noted by the study authors: The amount of clinical and demographic metadata varied by source and participant and was provided uncurated.

Collaborating institutions collected whole blood in K2EDTA tubes following their own protocols. For TCRbeta analysis, collaborators shipped samples in one of three forms: frozen whole blood, isolated PBMCs, or DNA extracted from either of those sample types. TCRbeta CDR3 regions were amplified from genomic DNA by means of the immunoSEQ Assay, a bias-controlled multiplex PCR. The authors' analysis ran thus. Nucleated cell counts per sample were estimated from amplification of reference gene primers within the assay. Sequence reads were collapsed and filtered to measure the absolute abundance of every unique TCRbeta CDR3 rearrangement. Productive Simpson clonality was computed per sample as the square root of Simpson's diversity index over productive rearrangements. Sourced from immuneACCESS, this table was stored by TCRdb with only in-frame sequences that have V and J called. A share of the clones is absent; for the studies checked, an unresolved V gene accounts for under half, and the remainder has no known explanation. That table is the source of V, J and clone size, and D and trimming were worked out from the DNA. The sample contains about 50,000 clones, 83% of them found a single time. Approximately 16% of the sample is taken by the ten largest.

This clone was picked up a small number of times. It lacks a known antigen. Base-call qualities are not available, and no considerably larger clone is one nucleotide away. The origin of this receptor is a man aged 40-50 years with acute or convalescent COVID-19. In this chain, TRBV3-1 (or the pseudogene TRBV3-2) is recombined with TRBJ2-1; 12 middle bases align to TRBD2. Sequenced sample: peripheral blood. The CDR3 is CASSRLAGGFNEQFF. The DNA sequence is given as TGTGCCAGCAGCCGGCTAGCGGGGGGGTTCAATGAGCAGTTCTTC.